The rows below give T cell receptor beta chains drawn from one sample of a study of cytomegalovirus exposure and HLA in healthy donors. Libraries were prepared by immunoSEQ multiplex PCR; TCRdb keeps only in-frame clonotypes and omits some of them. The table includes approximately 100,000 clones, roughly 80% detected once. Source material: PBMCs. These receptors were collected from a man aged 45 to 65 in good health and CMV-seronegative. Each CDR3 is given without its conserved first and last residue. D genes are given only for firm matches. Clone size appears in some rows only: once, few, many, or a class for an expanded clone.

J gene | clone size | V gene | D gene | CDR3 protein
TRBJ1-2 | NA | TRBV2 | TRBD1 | ASRALLDRARGYT
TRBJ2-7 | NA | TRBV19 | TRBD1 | ASSAGTGEYEQY
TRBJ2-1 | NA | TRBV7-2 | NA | ASSHFYNEQF
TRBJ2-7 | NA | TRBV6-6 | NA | ASGGRGPYEQY
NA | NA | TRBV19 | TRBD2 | ASSTFPGGESEQY
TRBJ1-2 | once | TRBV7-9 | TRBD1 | SSRDRGYGYT
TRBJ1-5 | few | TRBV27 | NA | ASSEFAWQPQH
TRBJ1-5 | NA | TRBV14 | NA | ASSLDGNQPQH
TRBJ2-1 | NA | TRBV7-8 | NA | ASSLEAGPNEQF
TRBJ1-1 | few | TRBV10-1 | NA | ASSEQGYNTEAF
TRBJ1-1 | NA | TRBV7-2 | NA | ASSPYTEAF
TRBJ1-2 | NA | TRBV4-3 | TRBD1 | ASSQVSTGALGYT
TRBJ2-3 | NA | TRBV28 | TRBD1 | ASRTGTSTDTQY
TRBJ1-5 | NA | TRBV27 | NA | ASRETGRDSNQPQH
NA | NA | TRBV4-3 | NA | ASSHAESYEQY
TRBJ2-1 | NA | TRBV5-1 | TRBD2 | ASTIGSGEYNEQF
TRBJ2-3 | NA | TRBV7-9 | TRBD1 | ASSLGSGTGTDTQY
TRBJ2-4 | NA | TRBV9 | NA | ASSVAYSKEGKNIQY
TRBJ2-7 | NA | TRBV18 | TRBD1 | ASSPQGTGGSEQY
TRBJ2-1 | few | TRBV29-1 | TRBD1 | SVDRGSYNEQF
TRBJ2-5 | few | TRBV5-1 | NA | ASSLGGQVVFFQETQY
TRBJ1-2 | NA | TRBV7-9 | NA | ASRGVMGGYT
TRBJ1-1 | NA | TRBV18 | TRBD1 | ASSPTWGTGDTEAF
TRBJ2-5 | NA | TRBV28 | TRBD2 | ASSPRSGEDETQY
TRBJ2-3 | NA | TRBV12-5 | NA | ASAWGVTDTQY
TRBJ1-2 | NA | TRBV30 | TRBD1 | AWGVDRGTYGYT
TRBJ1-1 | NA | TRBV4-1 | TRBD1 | ASRDRVKRNTEAF
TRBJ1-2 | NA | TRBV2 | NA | ASRATGDDYGYT
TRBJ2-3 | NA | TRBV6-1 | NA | ASKAGMAADTQY
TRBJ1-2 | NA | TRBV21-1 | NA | ASIVTGTNYGYT
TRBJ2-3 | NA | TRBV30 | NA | AWSTGTEDTQY
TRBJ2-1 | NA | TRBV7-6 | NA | ASSYNPGGRNEQF
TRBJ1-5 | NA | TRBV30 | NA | AWGGKNQPQH
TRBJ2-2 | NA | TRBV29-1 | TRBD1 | SVDLTGDKDTGELF
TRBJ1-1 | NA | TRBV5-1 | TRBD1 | ASSLAGGDHTEAF
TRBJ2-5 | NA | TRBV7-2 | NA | ASSLNREETQY
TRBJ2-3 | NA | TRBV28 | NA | ASSLFGSTDTQY
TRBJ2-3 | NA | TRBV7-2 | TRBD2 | AGSYGPSGGTDTQY
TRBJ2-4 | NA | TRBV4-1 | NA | ASSQRQTGDIQY
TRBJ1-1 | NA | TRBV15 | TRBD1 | ATSRDPGRTGTEAF
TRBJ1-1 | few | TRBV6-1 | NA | ASSLRNTEAF
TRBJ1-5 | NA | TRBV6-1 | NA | ASSPLYQPQH
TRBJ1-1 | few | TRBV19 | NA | ASSMSQNTEAF
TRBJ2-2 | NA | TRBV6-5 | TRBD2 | ASSYEVGGVTGELF
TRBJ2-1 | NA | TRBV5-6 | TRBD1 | ASSRRGRPYNEQF
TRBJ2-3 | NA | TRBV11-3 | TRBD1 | ASSSGQGATDTQY
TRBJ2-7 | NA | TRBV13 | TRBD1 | ASSLIQGNYEQY
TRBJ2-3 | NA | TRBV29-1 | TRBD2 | SVFTSGGLADTQY
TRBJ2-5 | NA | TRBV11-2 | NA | ASSLDRLDAVGGTQY
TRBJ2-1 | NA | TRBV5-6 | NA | ASSLVGRVVNEQF
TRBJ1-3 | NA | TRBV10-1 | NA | ASSLASGNTIY
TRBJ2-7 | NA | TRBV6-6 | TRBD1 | ASSSTGANYEQY